The rows below give T cell receptor beta chains drawn from one sample of a study of spatial heterogeneity in lung cancer. TCRdb used MiXCR to reprocess the 5' RACE reads, holding one entry per CDR3 protein. The data hold 110,000 or so distinct CDR3 sequences, with roughly a tenth observed a single time. This sample comprised PBMCs, obtained at follow-up. The receptors here all came from a female donor with early-stage non-small cell lung cancer. Both conserved end residues are part of each CDR3. Each record gives: clone size, V gene, J gene, D gene, CDR3 DNA, CDR3 protein. A D gene is named only where the DNA matches it firmly. Clone size is shown for a subset of rows, as once, few, many or a class of expanded clone.

many	TRBV7-9	TRBJ1-2	-	TGTGCCAGCAGCTTCGGGGTTGGCTACACCTTC	CASSFGVGYTF
few	TRBV6-2/TRBV6-3	TRBJ2-1	TRBD2	TGTGCCAGCAGTTACTCGAACCTAGCGGGAGCCTCTGAGCAGTTCTTC	CASSYSNLAGASEQFF
-	TRBV28	TRBJ2-1	-	TGTGCCAGCAGTTCCTCACTAGGACTCTACAATGAGCAGTTCTTC	CASSSSLGLYNEQFF
many	TRBV30	TRBJ2-7	TRBD2	TGTGCCTGGAGCAAGTTGACTAGCGGGAGCGATTTAAGCTCCTACGAGCAGTACTTC	CAWSKLTSGSDLSSYEQYF
-	TRBV24-1	TRBJ2-7	TRBD1	TGTGCCACCAGTACGACAGGGAGCGAGCAGTACTTC	CATSTTGSEQYF
many	TRBV30	TRBJ1-6	-	TGTGCCTGGAGTTTGGGACTCCTGAATTCACCCCTCCACTTT	CAWSLGLLNSPLHF
few	TRBV20-1	TRBJ1-5	TRBD1	TGCAGTGCTAGAGCCGGGACAGTTGGAACTAGCAATCAGCCCCAGCATTTT	CSARAGTVGTSNQPQHF
few	TRBV30	TRBJ1-1	-	TGTGCCTGGAGTGTAGGTGGAAACACTGAAGCTTTCTTT	CAWSVGGNTEAFF
-	TRBV6-2/TRBV6-3	TRBJ1-5	-	TGTGCCAGCAGTCCCGGACTTCCCAATCAGCCCCAGCATTTT	CASSPGLPNQPQHF
many	TRBV6-2/TRBV6-3	TRBJ2-5	TRBD2	TGTGCCAGCAGTTGGTTTAGCGGGAGTAGGGAGACCCAGTACTTC	CASSWFSGSRETQYF
-	TRBV20-1	TRBJ2-1	TRBD2	TGCAGTGCTCCGAGCGGGGCCATATACAATGAGCAGTTCTTC	CSAPSGAIYNEQFF